This T cell receptor beta chain was observed in a study of cytomegalovirus exposure and HLA in healthy donors. Germline V gene sequence: CDR1 SNHLY, CDR2 FYNNEI. J lost 4 bases, V lost 5 bases, and 1 base had no gene match. This CDR3 has 12 residues. Points on this clone: Its antigen remains unidentified.

General study points: A classifier reportedly called cytomegalovirus status with high sensitivity and specificity. According to a subsequent analysis, TCR clusters identified in the first cohort showed a tendency to co-occur across the 110 or so validation repertoires. The investigators catalogued some 150 TCR beta chains as cytomegalovirus-associated.

Using immunoSEQ multiplex PCR, the repertoire was profiled, and TCRdb retains in-frame clones only, with some absent. The table has 160,000 or so clones, over 80% seen once; the top ten hold approximately 2%. The sequencing sample was made of PBMCs. The J gene is TRBJ1-1, the V gene TRBV2; 7 bases are a match to TRBD1. This receptor was obtained from a man between 25 and 39 years old in good health and CMV-seropositive. This CDR3 reads CASSWDSTEAFF. The CDR3, as DNA: TGTGCCAGCAGTTGGGACAGCACTGAAGCTTTCTTT.